Below are 7 T cell receptor beta chains sequenced from a single sample in a study of immune evolution from preneoplasia to lung adenocarcinoma. Data came from immunoSEQ multiplex PCR; TCRdb stores just in-frame clones and leaves some out. The sample lists 9,200 or so clones; 75% to 90% were seen once. Sample: FFPE minimally invasive lung adenocarcinoma tissue. The origin of the receptors is an older donor with lung adenocarcinoma.

V usage is TRBV30 and J usage is TRBJ1-1; D remains unclear. The V gene lost 4 bases and the J gene lost 0 bases, with 3 bases spanning the gap. CDR3 length: 11 residues. CDR1 is GTSNPN, CDR2 SVGIG, per germline (reference sequence). CDR3 amino acids: CAWTLNTEAFF. In nucleotides, the CDR3 is TGTGCCTGGACTTTGAACACTGAAGCTTTCTTT.

V usage is TRBV28 and J usage is TRBJ2-1; D gene unclear. From germline, CDR1 is MDHEN and CDR2 SYDVKM. Trimming cost V 2 bases and J 0 bases, with 8 bases left between them. CDR3 size: 15 residues. In nucleotides, the CDR3 is TGTGCCAGCAGTTTAGGCGGTGGCTCCTACAATGAGCAGTTCTTC. Translating it yields CASSLGGGSYNEQFF.

In this sample, this clone turned up once. The V call is TRBV7-8, the J call TRBJ2-3; D gene unclear. The CDR3 length is 11 residues. Between the trimmed V and J ends, which lost 5 bases and 1 base, there was a span of 1 base. CDR1 and CDR2 from the germline V gene are SGHVS and FQNEAQ. The CDR3 region has the DNA TGTGCCAGCAGCCGCACAGATACGCAGTATTTT. Amino acid sequence: CASSRTDTQYF.

The V gene is TRBV4-1, the J gene TRBJ2-3, with a possible D match to TRBD1 (5 bases). The CDR3 loop spans 15 amino acids. Trimming cost V 6 bases and J 0 bases, with 13 bases left between them. In germline, CDR1 is MGHRA, CDR2 YSYEKL. The DNA for the CDR3 is TGCGCCAGCAGGAACTTAGACAGTAGCACAGATACGCAGTATTTT. This codes for CASRNLDSSTDTQYF.

J is TRBJ1-2 and V is TRBV29-1, with no clear D. V was cut by 3 bases and J by 1 base, with 12 bases left in between. The germline CDR1 and CDR2 sequences are SQVTM and ANQGSEA. This CDR3 comprises 14 residues. The CDR3 DNA sequence: TGCAGCGTTGATCCCACAGAGGGTAACTATGGCTACACCTTC. Residues: CSVDPTEGNYGYTF. The entire variable domain, with the rest obtained from reference TRBV29-1 and TRBJ1-2, is as follows: SAVISQKPSRDICQRGTSLTIQCQVDSQVTMMFWYRQQPGQSLTLIATANQGSEATYESGFVIDKFPISRPNLTFSTLTVSNMSPEDSSIYLCSVDPTEGNYGYTFGSGTRLTVV.

CDR3 region: CASSLGQTNTEAFF. The CDR3 region has the DNA TGTGCCAGCAGCTTGGGACAGACGAACACTGAAGCTTTCTTT. This chain connects TRBV5-4 to TRBJ1-1, with D perhaps TRBD1 (5 bases). CDR3 size: 14 residues. The germline V gene has CDR1 SGHNT and CDR2 YYREEE (reference sequence). The germline V and J ends were trimmed by 0 bases and 1 base, with 7 bases remaining between them.

V gene TRBV2 combines with J gene TRBJ2-2; tentative D call: TRBD2 (6 bases). The CDR3 runs to 15 residues. V was trimmed by 2 bases and J by 4 bases, leaving 11 bases between them. CDR1 and CDR2 from the germline V gene are SNHLY and FYNNEI. In DNA form, the CDR3 reads TGTGCCAGCAGTGAATGGGGGGAGTTCACCGGGGAGCTGTTTTTT. It encodes CASSEWGEFTGELFF. The full variable domain, in which reference TRBV2 and TRBJ2-2 provide the parts outside the CDR3, is EPEVTQTPSHQVTQMGQEVILRCVPISNHLYFYWYRQILGQKVEFLVSFYNNEISEKSEIFDDQFSVERPDGSNFTLKIRSTKLEDSAMYFCASSEWGEFTGELFFGEGSRLTVL.